The source of this T cell receptor (beta chain) is a study of molecular identifiers for immune sequencing clone quantification. On the study more broadly: Replicate RNA from roughly 21,000 or 96,000 naive CD8 T cells formed five aliquots; four were sequenced.

Study results and caveats: Reportedly, one cell's Jurkat TCR RNA was detected within 1,200,000 naive CD8 cells.

This clonotype came up a few times. Its antigen is not identified. Between about 19,000 and 1,100,000 sorted cells, with 10%, 30% or 50% RNA, yielded naive CD8 libraries. Naive CD8 T cells were FACS-sorted by CD8+CD4-CCR7+CD45RA+ markers. TCRdb recomputed calls from the PCR reads with MiXCR, one row per CDR3 protein. The sample records 400,000 to 600,000 distinct CDR3 sequences, about a fifth being singletons. Germline V gives CDR1 MNHEY, CDR2 SVGEGT. There are 15 residues in the CDR3. Losses at the gene ends were 2 bases for V and 5 bases for J; bases not matched to a gene: 4. The rearrangement uses TRBV6-2 or TRBV6-3 and TRBJ2-5, with 11 nucleotides matching TRBD1. The TCR comes from a human donor in good health. Some libraries in this study had Jurkat cell RNA spiked in. The sample taken for sequencing was naive CD8+ T cells from blood, with Jurkat cell RNA spiked in. Subset specified: FACS-sorted CD8+CD4-CCR7+CD45RA+ naive T cells. The CDR3 sequence: CASSYRDRGTETQYF. CDR3 DNA sequence: TGTGCCAGCAGTTACCGGGACAGGGGGACGGAGACCCAGTACTTC.